This TCR beta chain comes out of a study of blood T cell repertoires in COVID-19. Comments on this clone: A junction end diverges from the germline sequence, so it may reflect a read error.

Individuals drawn from 24 US areas were roughly 18 to 95 years old. The recovered donors of Cohort 3 showed two negative PCRs, clearance, or symptom resolution. CDR3 size: 14 residues. Germline V gene sequence: CDR1 SGHTA, CDR2 FQGNSA. Under the authors' procedure: Using reference gene primer amplification, nucleated cell counts were estimated. TCRdb keeps only in-frame clones here, not all; method: immunoSEQ multiplex PCR. V and J calls and clone size follow that table, whereas D and trimming were derived from the DNA. The sample lists about 250,000 clones, roughly 90% occurring once. The rearrangement uses TRBV7-2 and TRBJ2-5, with TRBD2 identical over 10 bases. The clonotype originates from a woman between 45 and 60 years old who had recovered from COVID-19. The material sequenced was PBMCs or T cells enriched from blood (not recorded which). CDR3 sequence: CASSIAGGQETQYF. CDR3 coding DNA: TGTGCCAGCAGCATAGCGGGGGGACAAGAGACCCAGTACTTC. Full variable domain (outside the CDR3, taken from reference TRBV7-2 and TRBJ2-5): GAGVSQSPSNKVTEKGKDVELRCDPISGHTALYWYRQSLGQGLEFLIYFQGNSAPDKSGLPSDRFSAERTGGSVSTLTIQRTQQEDSAVYLCASSIAGGQETQYFGPGTRLLVL.